This TCR beta chain derives from a study of T cells expressing NK-cell markers. Study context: Out of eight donors sequenced, seven tested HCMV-seropositive and the remaining one seronegative.

After re-calling the 5' RACE reads, TCRdb lists one entry per CDR3 protein, DNA absent. The sample table sets out about 260,000 distinct CDR3 sequences. Study observations and caveats: Nothing established the HCMV specificity of expanded NKG2C+ T cell clones.

CDR3 length: 16 amino acids. Germline CDR1 LNHNV, CDR2 YYDKDF (reference sequence). Notes on this clonotype: Its antigen is not identified.

The sample taken for sequencing was blood T cells: a sorted CD56 or NKG2C T cell subset, CD4+ or CD8+ T cells, or bulk PBMC T cells (not recorded which). The clonotype was recovered from a young man in good health. This chain uses TRBV15 with TRBJ2-7; TCRdb gives TRBD2 as the D gene, but with no DNA this cannot be confirmed. The CDR3 sequence is CATSREIHGRATEQYF.